This T cell receptor beta chain came from a study of PD-L1 blockade in urothelial cancer. The ends were cut back, 5 bases at V and 0 bases at J, with 4 bases in the middle. CDR1 is SGHAT and CDR2 is FQNNGV in the germline V gene. The CDR3 has 13 residues. As for time point: pretreatment peripheral blood. In the case of this clone: This sample also contains other DNA sequences that code for the same CDR3.

Sequencing was performed with immunoSEQ multiplex PCR; in TCRdb, only in-frame clones are kept and a portion is missing. The data contain 45,000 or so clones, about 81% of them singletons. The sample in question was PBMCs, obtained around atezolizumab (anti-PD-L1) treatment. V is TRBV11-2 and J is TRBJ2-2; no clear D gene. The receptor's source is a man over 45 with urothelial cancer. The CDR3 region is CASSRTNTGELFF. CDR3 DNA sequence: TGTGCCAGCAGCCGTACGAACACCGGGGAGCTGTTTTTT.